This T cell receptor beta chain comes out of a study of cytomegalovirus exposure and HLA in healthy donors. Study information: The same platform used for the 666 first-cohort repertoires was also used for the 120 or so validation repertoires, as a later analysis reported.

Generated by immunoSEQ multiplex PCR, the TCRdb table keeps only in-frame clones and is missing some. This repertoire shows more than 150,000 clones, 88% found once; its top ten account for about 2.7%. CDR3 length: 13 amino acids. V shed 2 bases and J shed 10 bases, with 12 bases lying between them. Germline-derived CDR1 and CDR2 are SGHDN and FVKESK. About this clone: Antigen: not known.

Study-wide results and caveats: For cytomegalovirus status, the classifier reportedly gave diagnoses with high specificity and sensitivity.

The material sequenced was PBMCs. This TCR came from a man younger than 35 in good health and CMV-seronegative. This chain joins TRBV14 and TRBJ2-1, with D possibly matching TRBD2 (5 bases). The CDR3 region is CASSQIPGEEQFF. For the CDR3, the DNA is TGTGCCAGCAGCCAAATCCCCGGGGAAGAGCAGTTCTTC.